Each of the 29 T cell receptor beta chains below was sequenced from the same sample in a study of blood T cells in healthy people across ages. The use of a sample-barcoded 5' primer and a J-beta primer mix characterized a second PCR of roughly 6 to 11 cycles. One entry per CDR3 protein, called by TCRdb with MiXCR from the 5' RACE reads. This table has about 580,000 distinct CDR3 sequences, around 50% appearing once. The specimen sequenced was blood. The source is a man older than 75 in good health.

The DNA of the CDR3 is TGCAGTGCTAGAGTGGAGGCAGGGGGATATAATTCACCCCTCCACTTT. It is translated as CSARVEAGGYNSPLHF. The rearrangement links TRBV20-1 to TRBJ1-6, with TRBD1 identical over 7 bases. The germline V gene has CDR1 DFQATT and CDR2 SNEGSKA (reference sequence). Trimming cost V 1 base and J 4 bases; bases outside gene matches: 7. The length of the CDR3 is 16 residues.

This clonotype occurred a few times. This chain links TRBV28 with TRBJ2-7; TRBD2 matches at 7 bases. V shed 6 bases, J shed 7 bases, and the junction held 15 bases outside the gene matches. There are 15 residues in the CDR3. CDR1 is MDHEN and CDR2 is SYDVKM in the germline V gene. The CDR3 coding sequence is TGTGCCAGCAGGGAACTAGCGCGGATGGGTCGAGAGCAGTACTTC. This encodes CASRELARMGREQYF.

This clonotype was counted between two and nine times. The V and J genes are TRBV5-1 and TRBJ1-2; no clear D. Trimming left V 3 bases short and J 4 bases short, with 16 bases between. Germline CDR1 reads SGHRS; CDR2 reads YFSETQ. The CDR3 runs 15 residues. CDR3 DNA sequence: TGCGCCAGCAGCTCCGTCGAGACGGGCGTCTATGGCTACACCTTC. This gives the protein CASSSVETGVYGYTF.

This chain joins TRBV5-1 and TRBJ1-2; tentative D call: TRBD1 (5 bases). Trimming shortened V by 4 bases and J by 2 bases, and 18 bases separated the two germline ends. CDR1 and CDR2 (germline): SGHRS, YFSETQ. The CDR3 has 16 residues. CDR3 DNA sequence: TGCGCCAGCAGCCCCCTAACCTCCCGGGACAACTATGGCTACACCTTC. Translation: CASSPLTSRDNYGYTF.

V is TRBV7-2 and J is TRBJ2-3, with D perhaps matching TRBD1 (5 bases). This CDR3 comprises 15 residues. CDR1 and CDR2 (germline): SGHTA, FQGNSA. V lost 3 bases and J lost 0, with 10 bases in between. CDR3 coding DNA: TGTGCCAGCAGCTTTCAGGGTTCTAGCACAGATACGCAGTATTTT. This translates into CASSFQGSSTDTQYF.

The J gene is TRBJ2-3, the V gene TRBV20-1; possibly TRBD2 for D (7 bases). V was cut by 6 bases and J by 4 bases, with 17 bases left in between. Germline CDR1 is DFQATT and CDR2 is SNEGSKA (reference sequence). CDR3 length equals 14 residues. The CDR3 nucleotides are TGCAGTGCCTGGGGGGGGACAATCGCAGATACGCAGTATTTT. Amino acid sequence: CSAWGGTIADTQYF.

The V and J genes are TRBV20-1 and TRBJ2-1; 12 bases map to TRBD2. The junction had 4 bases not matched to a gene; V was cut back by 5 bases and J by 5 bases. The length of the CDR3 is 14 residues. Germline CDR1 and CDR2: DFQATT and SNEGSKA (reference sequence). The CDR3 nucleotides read TGCAGTGCTTTACGGACTAGCGGGAACAATGAGCAGTTCTTC. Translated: CSALRTSGNNEQFF.

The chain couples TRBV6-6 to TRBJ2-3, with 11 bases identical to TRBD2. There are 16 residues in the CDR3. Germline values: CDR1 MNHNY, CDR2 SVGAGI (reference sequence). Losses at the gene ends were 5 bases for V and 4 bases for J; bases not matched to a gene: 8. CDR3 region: CASSQGVAGGSDTQYF. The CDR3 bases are TGTGCCAGCAGTCAGGGGGTAGCGGGAGGGTCAGATACGCAGTATTTT.

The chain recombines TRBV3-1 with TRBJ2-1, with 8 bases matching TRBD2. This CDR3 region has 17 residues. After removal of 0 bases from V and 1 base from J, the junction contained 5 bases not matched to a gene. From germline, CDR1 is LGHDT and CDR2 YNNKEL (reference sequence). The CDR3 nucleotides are TGTGCCAGCAGCCAAGATGAGCGGGGGCCTTCCTACAATGAGCAGTTCTTC. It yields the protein CASSQDERGPSYNEQFF.

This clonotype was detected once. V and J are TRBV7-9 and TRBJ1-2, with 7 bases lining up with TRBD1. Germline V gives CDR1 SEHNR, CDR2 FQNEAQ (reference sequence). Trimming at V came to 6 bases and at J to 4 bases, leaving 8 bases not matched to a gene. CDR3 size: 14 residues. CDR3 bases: TGTGCCAGCAGTTCAGGACAGGAGAGCTATGGCTACACCTTC. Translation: CASSSGQESYGYTF.

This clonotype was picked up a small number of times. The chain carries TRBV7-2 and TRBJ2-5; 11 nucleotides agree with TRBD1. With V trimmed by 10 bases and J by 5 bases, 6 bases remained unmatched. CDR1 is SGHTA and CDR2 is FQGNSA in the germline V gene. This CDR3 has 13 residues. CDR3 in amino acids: CATRTGGGETQYF. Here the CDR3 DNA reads TGTGCCACCCGGACAGGGGGCGGTGAGACCCAGTACTTC.

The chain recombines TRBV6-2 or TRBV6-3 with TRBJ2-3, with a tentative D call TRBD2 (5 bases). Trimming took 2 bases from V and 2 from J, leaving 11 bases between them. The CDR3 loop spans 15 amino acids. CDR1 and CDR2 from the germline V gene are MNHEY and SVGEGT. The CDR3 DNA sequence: TGTGCCAGCAGTTACAGACGGGAAACCACAGATACGCAGTATTTT. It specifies CASSYRRETTDTQYF.

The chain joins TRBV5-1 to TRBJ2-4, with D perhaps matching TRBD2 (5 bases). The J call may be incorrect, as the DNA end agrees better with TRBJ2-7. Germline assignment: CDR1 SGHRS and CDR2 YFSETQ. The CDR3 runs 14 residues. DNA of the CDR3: TGCGCCAGCAGCTTGGGTCGGTCGGCGGGCGAGCAGTACTTC. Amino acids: CASSLGRSAGEQYF.

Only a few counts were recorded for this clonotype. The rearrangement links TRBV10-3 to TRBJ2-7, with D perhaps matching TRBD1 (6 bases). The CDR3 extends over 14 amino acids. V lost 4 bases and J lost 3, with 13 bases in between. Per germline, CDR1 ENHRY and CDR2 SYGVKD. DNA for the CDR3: TGTGCCATCAGTGTTGGTAGGGACAACTACGAGCAGTACTTC. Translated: CAISVGRDNYEQYF.

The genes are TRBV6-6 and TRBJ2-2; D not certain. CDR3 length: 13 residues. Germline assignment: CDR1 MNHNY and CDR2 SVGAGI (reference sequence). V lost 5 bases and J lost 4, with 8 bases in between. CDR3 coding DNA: TGTGCCAGCAGTGGTCTAGGCACCGGGGAGCTGTTTTTT. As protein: CASSGLGTGELFF.

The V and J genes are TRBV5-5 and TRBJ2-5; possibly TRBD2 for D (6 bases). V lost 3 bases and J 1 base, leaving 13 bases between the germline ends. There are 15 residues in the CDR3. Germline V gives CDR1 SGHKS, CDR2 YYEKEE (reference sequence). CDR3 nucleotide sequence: TGTGCCAGCAGCTGGAGGGCAGAGCCCCAAGAGACCCAGTACTTC. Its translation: CASSWRAEPQETQYF.

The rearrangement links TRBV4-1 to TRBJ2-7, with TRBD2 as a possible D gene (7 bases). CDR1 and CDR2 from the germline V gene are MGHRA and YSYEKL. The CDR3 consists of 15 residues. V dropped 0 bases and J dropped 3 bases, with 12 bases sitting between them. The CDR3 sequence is CASSQEGGAFYEQYF. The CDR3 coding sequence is TGCGCCAGCAGCCAAGAGGGGGGGGCCTTCTACGAGCAGTACTTC.

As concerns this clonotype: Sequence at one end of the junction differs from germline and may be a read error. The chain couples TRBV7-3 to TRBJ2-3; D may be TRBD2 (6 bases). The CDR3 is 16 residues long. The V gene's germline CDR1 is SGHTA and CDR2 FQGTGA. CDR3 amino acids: CVSSFTGSSSTDTQYF. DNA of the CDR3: TGTGTCAGCAGCTTTACCGGGAGTTCTAGCACAGATACGCAGTATTTT.

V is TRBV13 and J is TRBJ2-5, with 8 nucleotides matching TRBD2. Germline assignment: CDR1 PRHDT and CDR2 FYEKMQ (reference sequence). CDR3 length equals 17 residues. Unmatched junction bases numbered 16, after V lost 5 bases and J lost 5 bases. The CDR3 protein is CASSRPTFSGTPETQYF. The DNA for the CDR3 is TGTGCCAGCAGCCGACCTACCTTTAGCGGGACTCCGGAGACCCAGTACTTC.

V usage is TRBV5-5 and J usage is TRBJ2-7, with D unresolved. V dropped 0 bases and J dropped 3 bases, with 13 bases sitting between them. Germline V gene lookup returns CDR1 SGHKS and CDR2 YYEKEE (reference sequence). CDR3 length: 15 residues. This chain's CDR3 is CASSLAASPDYEQYF. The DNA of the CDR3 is TGTGCCAGCAGCTTGGCCGCTAGTCCTGACTACGAGCAGTACTTC.

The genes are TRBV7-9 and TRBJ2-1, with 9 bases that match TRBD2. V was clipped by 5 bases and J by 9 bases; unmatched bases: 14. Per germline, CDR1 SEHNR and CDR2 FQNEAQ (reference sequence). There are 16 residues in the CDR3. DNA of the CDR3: TGTGCCAGCAGCCCATTCTCGGGCGGGAGGGTATTTGAGCAGTTCTTC. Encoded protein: CASSPFSGGRVFEQFF.

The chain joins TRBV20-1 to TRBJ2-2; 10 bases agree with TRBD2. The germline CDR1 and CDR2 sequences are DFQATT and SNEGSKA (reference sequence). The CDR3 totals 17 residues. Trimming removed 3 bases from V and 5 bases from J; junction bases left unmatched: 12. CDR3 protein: CSARTSGPARGTGELFF. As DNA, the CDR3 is TGCAGTGCTAGGACTAGCGGGCCCGCACGGGGTACCGGGGAGCTGTTTTTT.

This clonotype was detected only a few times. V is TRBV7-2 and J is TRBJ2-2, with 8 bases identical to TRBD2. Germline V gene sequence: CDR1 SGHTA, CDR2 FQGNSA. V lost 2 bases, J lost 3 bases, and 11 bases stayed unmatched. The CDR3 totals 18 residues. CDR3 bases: TGTGCCAGCAGCTTAAATCCCGGGACTAGGGTTCACACCGGGGAGCTGTTTTTT. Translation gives CASSLNPGTRVHTGELFF.

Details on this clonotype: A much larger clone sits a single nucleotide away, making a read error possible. The CDR3 DNA sequence: TGTGCCAGCAGAGCCGGGACAGTGGGCAACGTCCTGACTTTC. Its protein product is CASRAGTVGNVLTF. The rearrangement uses TRBV6-6 and TRBJ2-6; 7 bases line up with TRBD1. J gave up 9 bases and V 6 bases, and 8 bases lay outside the gene matches. Per germline, CDR1 MNHNY and CDR2 SVGAGI (reference sequence). This CDR3 spans 14 amino acids.

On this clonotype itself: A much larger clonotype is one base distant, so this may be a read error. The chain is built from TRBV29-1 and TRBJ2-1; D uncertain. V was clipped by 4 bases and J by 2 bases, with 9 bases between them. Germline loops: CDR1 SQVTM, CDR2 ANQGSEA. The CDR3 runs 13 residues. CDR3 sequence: CSVVTFTYNEQFF. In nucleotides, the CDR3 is TGCAGCGTTGTCACGTTCACCTACAATGAGCAGTTCTTC.

CDR3 in DNA: TGTGCCAGCAATCATGCTTCCGGGGCCAACGTCCTGACTTTC. Protein: CASNHASGANVLTF. J is TRBJ2-6 and V is TRBV2; unclear D gene. The CDR3 covers 14 residues. V was cut by 7 bases and J by 4 bases, with 11 bases left in between. CDR1 and CDR2 (germline): SNHLY, FYNNEI.

The CDR3 is CASSHGGGHFSNQPQHF. The CDR3 DNA reads as TGCGCCAGCAGCCATGGTGGGGGGCATTTCAGCAATCAGCCCCAGCATTTT. The rearrangement uses TRBV4-3 and TRBJ1-5, with a weak D call TRBD1 (6 bases). With 3 bases removed from V and 1 base from J, the gap between germline ends came to 16 bases. Germline V gives CDR1 LGHNA, CDR2 YSLEER. This CDR3 contains 17 residues.

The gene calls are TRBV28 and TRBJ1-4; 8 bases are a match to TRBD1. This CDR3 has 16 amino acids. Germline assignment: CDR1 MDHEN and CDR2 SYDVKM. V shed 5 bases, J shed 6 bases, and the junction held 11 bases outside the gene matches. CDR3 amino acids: CASSPPQGAGDEKLFF. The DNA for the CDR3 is TGTGCCAGCAGTCCGCCCCAGGGGGCGGGGGATGAAAAACTGTTTTTT.

The CDR3: CATSDGGSRVGTDTQYF. The CDR3 nucleotides are TGTGCCACCAGTGATGGAGGCTCTAGGGTGGGCACAGATACGCAGTATTTT. V usage is TRBV24-1 and J usage is TRBJ2-3; D may be TRBD2 (5 bases). Germline CDR1 and CDR2: KGHDR and SFDVKD. The CDR3 covers 17 residues. Deletions cut 3 bases from V and 1 base from J, with 16 bases between.